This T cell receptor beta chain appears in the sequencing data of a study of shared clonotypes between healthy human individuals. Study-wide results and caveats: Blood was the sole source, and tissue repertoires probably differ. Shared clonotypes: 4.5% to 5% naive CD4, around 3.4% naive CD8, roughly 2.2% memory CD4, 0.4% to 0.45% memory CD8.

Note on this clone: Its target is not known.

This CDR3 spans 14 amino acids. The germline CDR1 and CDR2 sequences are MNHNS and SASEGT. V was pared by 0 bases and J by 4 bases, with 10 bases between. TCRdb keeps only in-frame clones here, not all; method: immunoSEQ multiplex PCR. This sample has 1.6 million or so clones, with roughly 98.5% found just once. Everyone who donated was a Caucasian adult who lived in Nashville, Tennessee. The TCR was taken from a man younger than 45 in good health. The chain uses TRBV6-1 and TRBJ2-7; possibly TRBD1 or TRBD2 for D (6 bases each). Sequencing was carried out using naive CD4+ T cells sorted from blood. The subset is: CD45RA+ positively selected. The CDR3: CASSEAWRGYEQYF. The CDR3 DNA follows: TGTGCCAGCAGTGAAGCTTGGAGGGGGTACGAGCAGTACTTC.